One sample yielded the 30 T cell receptor beta chains listed below, sequenced in a study of OX40 agonist ivuxolimab in advanced cancers. Method: immunoSEQ multiplex PCR; TCRdb's copy keeps in-frame clones and lacks some. In the table there are about 77,000 clones, 90% to 95% of which are singletons. The specimen was CD4+ or CD8+ T cells sorted from blood, collected in a trial of the OX40 agonist ivuxolimab. These receptors all come from an adult with an advanced solid tumor such as melanoma, head and neck, liver or kidney cancer.

The J gene is TRBJ2-2, the V gene TRBV7-9, with TRBD1 identical over 7 bases. With 6 bases clipped from V and 4 bases from J, the junction kept 8 bases outside the gene matches. Germline CDR1 SEHNR, CDR2 FQNEAQ (reference sequence). This CDR3 comprises 15 residues. CDR3 sequence reads: CASRATGLVTGELFF. DNA for the CDR3: TGTGCCAGCAGAGCGACAGGGTTGGTCACCGGGGAGCTGTTTTTT.

The chain joins TRBV18 to TRBJ2-2; 7 bases agree with TRBD1. With 6 bases clipped from V and 5 bases from J, the junction kept 9 bases outside the gene matches. CDR1 and CDR2 (germline): KGHSH, LQKENI. The CDR3 is 15 residues long. CDR3 sequence reads: CASSPGTVMTGELFF. CDR3 DNA sequence: TGTGCCAGCTCCCCCGGGACAGTGATGACCGGGGAGCTGTTTTTT.

This rearrangement joins TRBV18 to TRBJ2-5; TRBD2 aligns across 7 bases. This CDR3 region has 14 residues. After removal of 3 bases from V and 4 bases from J, the junction contained 5 bases not matched to a gene. Looked up from germline, CDR1 is KGHSH and CDR2 is LQKENI. The CDR3 is CASSPPTSRETQYF. The CDR3 DNA reads as TGTGCCAGCTCACCCCCGACTAGCAGAGAGACCCAGTACTTC.

The rearrangement joins TRBV2 to TRBJ1-2; 10 bases fit TRBD1. The germline CDR1 and CDR2 sequences are SNHLY and FYNNEI. This CDR3 spans 13 amino acids. V was clipped by 8 bases and J by 2 bases; unmatched bases: 2. CDR3 region: CASGGQGNYGYTF. The CDR3 DNA reads as TGTGCCAGCGGGGGACAGGGGAACTATGGCTACACCTTC.

The rearrangement links TRBV7-6 to TRBJ2-5, with TRBD2 as a possible D gene (5 bases). This CDR3 comprises 14 residues. Germline CDR1 is SGHVS and CDR2 is FNYEAQ. The V end lost 1 base, the J end lost 5 bases, and 11 bases lay between the germline ends. The CDR3 loop is CASSLGGLGETQYF. As DNA, the CDR3 is TGTGCCAGCAGCTTAGGCGGACTGGGGGAGACCCAGTACTTC.

This clone was seen only once. V and J are TRBV6-5 and TRBJ1-2; D remains unclear. V was pared by 0 bases and J by 4 bases, with 9 bases between. Germline-derived CDR1 and CDR2 are MNHEY and SVGAGI. The CDR3 sequence is 14 residues long. CDR3 DNA: TGTGCCAGCAGTTACTCAGCAATGGGCTATGGCTACACCTTC. Translation: CASSYSAMGYGYTF.

The V and J genes are TRBV21-1 and TRBJ2-7; TRBD2 was called by the table and not checked on the DNA. TRBV21-1 is a pseudogene. The CDR3 consists of 18 residues. CDR3 in amino acids: CASSKATGLAGAENEQYF. CDR3 DNA sequence: TGTGCCAGCAGCAAAGCCACAGGACTAGCGGGAGCGGAAAACGAGCAGTACTTC.

The rearrangement uses TRBV28 and TRBJ2-5; D might be TRBD2 (5 bases). This CDR3 has 12 residues. Germline CDR1 MDHEN, CDR2 SYDVKM. V lost 3 bases, J lost 5 bases, and 7 bases lay in between. CDR3 sequence reads: CASSFERETQYF. The CDR3 DNA sequence: TGTGCCAGCAGTTTTGAGCGGGAGACCCAGTACTTC.

The gene calls are TRBV11-3 and TRBJ2-1; D tentatively fits TRBD1 or TRBD2 (5 bases each). Trimming pared 3 bases from V and 0 bases from J, leaving 9 bases between. Germline CDR1 is SGHNT and CDR2 is YENEEA. This CDR3 has 15 residues. CDR3 region: CASSFGGPSYNEQFF. The CDR3 DNA reads as TGTGCCAGCAGCTTTGGGGGTCCCTCCTACAATGAGCAGTTCTTC. Looking up the rest from reference TRBV11-3 and TRBJ2-1 gives the full variable domain: EAGVVQSPRYKIIEKKQPVAFWCNPISGHNTLYWYLQNLGQGPELLIRYENEEAVDDSQLPKDRFSAERLKGVDSTLKIQPAELGDSAVYLCASSFGGPSYNEQFFGPGTRLTVL.

The J gene is TRBJ1-4, the V gene TRBV5-1, with 9 nucleotides matching TRBD1. Looked up from germline, CDR1 is SGHRS and CDR2 is YFSETQ. The J segment lost 4 bases and the V segment lost 4 bases, leaving 5 bases of the junction unmatched. This CDR3 has 15 residues. CDR3 amino acids: CASSVGTGHNEKLFF. In DNA form, the CDR3 reads TGCGCCAGCAGCGTCGGGACAGGGCATAATGAAAAACTGTTTTTT.

V is TRBV6-6 and J is TRBJ1-2; D may be TRBD1 (5 bases). CDR1 and CDR2 from the germline V gene are MNHNY and SVGAGI (reference sequence). V lost 3 bases and J 3 bases, leaving 11 bases between the germline ends. The CDR3 totals 14 residues. For the CDR3, the DNA is TGTGCCAGCAGTTATTTAGACAGCGACTATGGCTACACCTTC. Amino acid sequence: CASSYLDSDYGYTF.

This clone was detected only a few times. The genes are TRBV6-5 and TRBJ1-5, with 7 bases identical to TRBD1. CDR3 length: 13 amino acids. Germline assignment: CDR1 MNHEY and CDR2 SVGAGI. Unmatched junction bases numbered 4, after V lost 4 bases and J lost 7 bases. The CDR3 is CASSSDRAQPQHF. The CDR3, as DNA: TGTGCCAGCAGTTCCGACAGGGCGCAGCCCCAGCATTTT.

The chain combines TRBV7-3 with TRBJ2-2; 14 bases match TRBD2. CDR1 and CDR2 (germline): SGHTA, FQGTGA. V was clipped by 8 bases and J by 3 bases; unmatched bases: 5. This CDR3 region has 16 residues. CDR3 bases: TGTGCCAGCCGACTAGCGGGAGGGCCCGACACCGGGGAGCTGTTTTTT. Translating gives CASRLAGGPDTGELFF.

The J gene is TRBJ2-7, the V gene TRBV18; 9 bases agree with TRBD2. Unmatched junction bases numbered 4, after V lost 0 bases and J lost 4 bases. Germline CDR1 and CDR2: KGHSH and LQKENI. The CDR3 covers 15 residues. The CDR3: CASSPPVAGVYEQYF. The DNA for the CDR3 is TGTGCCAGCTCACCACCGGTAGCGGGAGTTTACGAGCAGTACTTC.

A few counts support this clone. The J gene is TRBJ2-3, the V gene TRBV19; possibly TRBD1 for D (6 bases). The germline V gene encodes CDR1 LNHDA and CDR2 SQIVND (reference sequence). The V and J ends lost 8 bases and 0 bases respectively, with 18 bases between them. This CDR3 comprises 16 residues. The CDR3 DNA is TGTGCCAGTTCCGCGTGGGGGACACCTAGCACAGATACGCAGTATTTT. It translates to CASSAWGTPSTDTQYF. Based on the CDR3 plus reference TRBV19 and TRBJ2-3, the full variable domain is DGGITQSPKYLFRKEGQNVTLSCEQNLNHDAMYWYRQDPGQGLRLIYYSQIVNDFQKGDIAEGYSVSREKKESFPLTVTSAQKNPTAFYLCASSAWGTPSTDTQYFGPGTRLTVL.

The V and J genes are TRBV5-1 and TRBJ2-7, with TRBD2 identical over 7 bases. The J segment lost 7 bases and the V segment lost 0 bases, leaving 1 base of the junction unmatched. Germline-derived CDR1 and CDR2 are SGHRS and YFSETQ. CDR3 length: 12 residues. The CDR3 region has the DNA TGCGCCAGCAGCTTGGACGGGGGGGAGCAGTACTTC. Its protein is CASSLDGGEQYF.

The chain employs TRBV6-5 and TRBJ1-5; D might be TRBD1 (5 bases). The germline CDR1 and CDR2 sequences are MNHEY and SVGAGI. V lost 2 bases, J lost 4 bases, and 9 bases lay in between. This CDR3 has 14 residues. The CDR3 here is CASSYRGRNQPQHF. The CDR3 region has the DNA TGTGCCAGCAGTTACCGGGGCAGAAATCAGCCCCAGCATTTT.

Here the CDR3 DNA reads TGTGCCAGCAGCTTGAGTAGAAGCACAGATACGCAGTATTTT. Translation: CASSLSRSTDTQYF. The gene calls are TRBV11-2 and TRBJ2-3, with unresolved D. The V gene lost 3 bases and the J gene lost 0 bases, with 7 bases spanning the gap. The germline CDR1 and CDR2 sequences are SGHAT and FQNNGV. The CDR3 covers 14 residues.

The genes are TRBV20-1 and TRBJ2-3; D call uncertain. This CDR3 is built from 11 residues. CDR1 is DFQATT and CDR2 is SNEGSKA in the germline V gene (reference sequence). The germline V and J ends were trimmed by 5 bases and 6 bases, with 9 bases remaining between them. The CDR3 region is CSADSRDTQYF. The CDR3 bases are TGCAGTGCTGATTCACGGGATACGCAGTATTTT.

This rearrangement joins TRBV7-2 to TRBJ1-5, with a possible D match to TRBD1 (6 bases). Per the germline V gene, CDR1 is SGHTA and CDR2 is FQGNSA. CDR3 length equals 14 residues. V lost 3 bases to trimming and J lost 3 bases, with 9 bases between them. The CDR3 bases are TGTGCCAGCAGCTTGAACAGGGTCAATCAGCCCCAGCATTTT. It yields the protein CASSLNRVNQPQHF. Filled out from reference TRBV7-2 and TRBJ1-5, the complete variable domain reads GAGVSQSPSNKVTEKGKDVELRCDPISGHTALYWYRQSLGQGLEFLIYFQGNSAPDKSGLPSDRFSAERTGGSVSTLTIQRTQQEDSAVYLCASSLNRVNQPQHFGDGTRLSIL.

J is TRBJ1-3 and V is TRBV28; 8 bases are a match to TRBD1. CDR3 size: 16 residues. Germline loops: CDR1 MDHEN, CDR2 SYDVKM. Trimming cost V 6 bases and J 0 bases; bases outside gene matches: 7. This chain's CDR3 is CASSHRTGPSGNTIYF. In DNA form, the CDR3 reads TGTGCCAGCAGCCACAGGACAGGGCCCTCTGGAAACACCATATATTTT.

The CDR3 DNA follows: TGTGCCAGCAGCTCCAGGGACAGGGCCGGAGAGACCCAGTACTTC. Its protein is CASSSRDRAGETQYF. The J gene is TRBJ2-5, the V gene TRBV11-1; 9 nucleotides agree with TRBD1. J gave up 4 bases and V 4 bases, and 7 bases lay outside the gene matches. The CDR3 spans 15 residues. Germline lookup yields CDR1 SGHAT and CDR2 FQDESV (reference sequence).

This chain links TRBV4-2 with TRBJ2-3; 10 bases agree with TRBD2. V was clipped by 3 bases and J by 1 base; unmatched bases: 7. Germline V gene lookup returns CDR1 LGHNA and CDR2 YNFKEQ. The CDR3 contains 17 residues. Written as DNA, the CDR3 is TGTGCCAGCAGCCAGGACCTTAGCGGGAGGCGCACAGATACGCAGTATTTT. Amino acids: CASSQDLSGRRTDTQYF.

The genes are TRBV2 and TRBJ2-2; D is perhaps TRBD1 (5 bases). The CDR3 extends over 14 amino acids. V was cut by 3 bases and J by 1 base, with 6 bases left in between. Germline CDR1 SNHLY, CDR2 FYNNEI. The CDR3: CASSEGRNTGELFF. The CDR3 nucleotides are TGTGCCAGCAGTGAGGGGCGGAACACCGGGGAGCTGTTTTTT.

The V and J genes are TRBV10-1 and TRBJ2-2; D is perhaps TRBD1 (6 bases). In germline, CDR1 is WNHNN, CDR2 SYGVQD (reference sequence). The CDR3 sequence is 16 residues long. V gave up 0 bases and J gave up 6 bases, with 14 bases separating them. The CDR3 region is CASSESGQKIPGELFF. The DNA for the CDR3 is TGCGCCAGCAGTGAGTCCGGACAGAAGATTCCCGGGGAGCTGTTTTTT.

This chain joins TRBV7-2 and TRBJ2-5; tentatively, D is TRBD2 (5 bases). CDR1 is SGHTA and CDR2 is FQGNSA in the germline V gene. Deletions cut 5 bases from V and 5 bases from J, with 12 bases between. This CDR3 contains 13 residues. CDR3 nucleotides: TGTGCCAGCAGCCTCCTTGGACTTGAGACCCAGTACTTC. As protein: CASSLLGLETQYF. Full variable domain (rest looked up from reference TRBV7-2 and TRBJ2-5): GAGVSQSPSNKVTEKGKDVELRCDPISGHTALYWYRQSLGQGLEFLIYFQGNSAPDKSGLPSDRFSAERTGGSVSTLTIQRTQQEDSAVYLCASSLLGLETQYFGPGTRLLVL.

The gene calls are TRBV5-1 and TRBJ2-5, with D unclear. This CDR3 has 14 residues. V shed 1 base and J shed 4 bases, with 11 bases lying between them. In germline, CDR1 is SGHRS, CDR2 YFSETQ. The CDR3 nucleotides are TGCGCCAGCAGCTTGAATGGCGCCAGAGAGACCCAGTACTTC. Translating it yields CASSLNGARETQYF. Combining the CDR3 with reference TRBV5-1 and TRBJ2-5 gives the whole variable domain KAGVTQTPRYLIKTRGQQVTLSCSPISGHRSVSWYQQTPGQGLQFLFEYFSETQRNKGNFPGRFSGRQFSNSRSEMNVSTLELGDSALYLCASSLNGARETQYFGPGTRLLVL.

The rearrangement uses TRBV2 and TRBJ2-3; 11 bases fit TRBD1. The V gene's germline CDR1 is SNHLY and CDR2 FYNNEI. The CDR3 spans 15 residues. V shed 6 bases and J 4 bases; nucleotides not matched to a gene: 6. The CDR3 loop is CASRDRTGGADTQYF. Here the CDR3 DNA reads TGTGCCAGCAGAGACAGGACAGGGGGCGCAGATACGCAGTATTTT.

The V call is TRBV15, the J call TRBJ2-4, with a weak D call TRBD2 (5 bases). The CDR3 totals 14 residues. Germline V lookup: CDR1 LNHNV, CDR2 YYDKDF (reference sequence). Trimming stripped 2 bases from V and 3 bases from J, with 8 bases between. CDR3 in DNA: TGTGCCACCAGCAGACTAGCTGTCAAAAACATTCAGTACTTC. Protein sequence: CATSRLAVKNIQYF.

With respect to this clone: One end of the junction fails to match germline, which may point to a read error. The V and J genes are TRBV7-9 and TRBJ2-1; D gene ambiguous. The germline gives CDR1 SEHNR, CDR2 FQNEAQ (reference sequence). There are 9 residues in the CDR3. In DNA form, the CDR3 reads TGTGCCAGCGAATCCGTTTCCCTCTTC. Translation gives CASESVSLF. The full variable domain, in which reference TRBV7-9 and TRBJ2-1 provide the parts outside the CDR3, is DTGVSQNPRHKITKRGQNVTFRCDPISEHNRLYWYRQTLGQGPEFLTYFQNEAQLEKSRLLSDRFSAERPKGSFSTLEIQRTEQGDSAMYLCASESVSLFGPGTRLTVL.